This T cell receptor beta chain is from a study of vaccination effects on CD4 cells after COVID-19. Study-wide context: The vaccine given was either BNT162b2 or mRNA-1273, in two doses.

Worth noting for this clone: Its antigen is currently unknown.

Pools of viral peptides were used by the ViraFEST assay to expand antigen-specific CD4+ T cells ahead of sequencing. CD4+ T cells were isolated after less than 12 days of culture. Vaccine recipients, nucleocapsid antibody negative, had no prior SARS-CoV-2 infection. Each culture had half its medium swapped for IL-2 medium on days 3 and 7. Study-wide findings and caveats: Healthy vaccinees showed cross-reactivity with common cold coronaviruses in only 1 of 255 vaccine-induced clones.

Data came from immunoSEQ multiplex PCR; TCRdb stores just in-frame clones and leaves some out. The sample consists of roughly 20,000 clones, about 71% of them appearing once. This receptor was taken from a human donor who received a COVID-19 vaccine. The sequences come from CD4+ T cells from PBMCs cultured with HCoV-229E spike peptides, collected before COVID-19 vaccination.

The CDR3 nucleotides are TGTGCCAGCAGTAAACAGGTGAACACTGAAGCTTTCTTT. Amino acids: CASSKQVNTEAFF. The rearrangement links TRBV2 to TRBJ1-1; weak D call: TRBD1 (5 bases). V dropped 5 bases and J dropped 0 bases, with 7 bases sitting between them. CDR1 SNHLY and CDR2 FYNNEI come from the germline V gene. This CDR3 spans 13 amino acids.